The entry below describes one T cell receptor beta chain. Antigen specificity is unknown. The data are from a study of cytomegalovirus exposure and HLA in healthy donors. General study findings and limits: Associated with cytomegalovirus, according to the listing, were around 160 TCR beta chains. The tendency of first-cohort TCR clusters to co-occur in the 95 to 150 validation repertoires was the finding of a later analysis. It was reportedly the case that the classifier diagnosed cytomegalovirus status with high specificity and sensitivity.

The repertoire was sequenced with immunoSEQ multiplex PCR; TCRdb's copy has only in-frame clones and lacks some. This sample has hundreds of thousands of clones, with about nine tenths found just once. The CDR3 spans 13 residues. V was pared by 3 bases and J by 7 bases, with 3 bases of the junction left unmatched. The V gene's germline CDR1 is SGHRS and CDR2 YFSETQ. This TCR was sampled from a woman aged 18-29 years in good health and CMV-seronegative. The specimen was PBMCs. The V gene is TRBV5-1, the J gene TRBJ2-2, with TRBD2 matching over 7 bases. CDR3 sequence reads: CASSYGTNGELFF. CDR3 nucleotide sequence: TGCGCCAGCAGCTACGGGACTAACGGGGAGCTGTTTTTT.